One sample yielded the 14 T cell receptor beta chains listed below, sequenced in a study of T cells in Graves' hyperthyroidism and ophthalmopathy. The CDR3 regions of TCR beta were amplified from RNA transcripts. A first-round RT-PCR of the TCR CDR3 used the HTBI primer set. TCRdb re-analysed the multiplex PCR reads in MiXCR, keeping a single row per CDR3 protein. Counted here are roughly 500,000 distinct CDR3 sequences, 15% to 20% occurring once; the ten biggest clones make up over 25%. Sample: blood. The origin of the receptors is a woman aged 25 to 45 with Graves' ophthalmopathy.

This clonotype came up a few times. The V and J genes are TRBV27 and TRBJ1-2, with D unclear. The length of the CDR3 is 13 residues. Germline V lookup: CDR1 MNHEY, CDR2 SMNVEV (reference sequence). Between the trimmed V and J ends, which lost 6 bases and 8 bases, there was a span of 16 bases. CDR3 loop: CASSSSEGWGYTF. The CDR3 nucleotides are TGTGCCAGCAGCTCCTCCGAGGGTTGGGGCTACACCTTC.

V gene TRBV6-2 or TRBV6-3 combines with J gene TRBJ2-2, with 8 bases matching TRBD2. Looked up from germline, CDR1 is MNHEY and CDR2 is SVGEGT. Trimming removed 2 bases from V and 6 bases from J; junction bases left unmatched: 5. The CDR3 contains 15 residues. The CDR3 loop is CASSYVGLAAGELFF. The CDR3 DNA reads as TGTGCCAGCAGTTACGTCGGACTAGCTGCCGGGGAGCTGTTTTTT.

The V gene is TRBV20-1, the J gene TRBJ1-6, with a tentative D call TRBD1 (5 bases). Germline loops: CDR1 DFQATT, CDR2 SNEGSKA (reference sequence). This CDR3 contains 15 residues. The ends were cut back, 3 bases at V and 9 bases at J, with 18 bases in the middle. This CDR3 is CSASRTPPRGSPLHF. The CDR3, as DNA: TGCAGTGCTAGTAGGACTCCCCCAAGGGGTTCACCCCTCCACTTT.

This clonotype was seen at least ten times. The chain uses TRBV28 and TRBJ1-6, with D possibly matching TRBD1 (6 bases). Trimming removed 7 bases at V and 15 bases at J, with 25 bases between. The germline V gene encodes CDR1 MDHEN and CDR2 SYDVKM. The CDR3 sequence is 15 residues long. DNA for the CDR3: TGTGCCAGCAACCGGGCTGGGCAGGGGTCACTCGGCCTCCACTTT. Its protein is CASNRAGQGSLGLHF.

This clonotype was detected ten times or more. This chain uses TRBV28 with TRBJ1-6; 9 bases are a match to TRBD1. Trimming at V came to 4 bases and at J to 7 bases, leaving 11 bases not matched to a gene. The CDR3 contains 17 residues. The V gene's germline CDR1 is MDHEN and CDR2 SYDVKM. The CDR3 sequence is CASSSITGGIGNSPLHF. CDR3 in DNA: TGTGCCAGCAGTTCAATTACAGGGGGCATAGGGAATTCACCCCTCCACTTT.

This clonotype was seen a few times. The V gene is TRBV5-6, the J gene TRBJ1-5; D is unresolved. The germline V gene has CDR1 SGHDT and CDR2 YYEEEE. The length of the CDR3 is 14 residues. The V and J ends lost 2 bases and 3 bases respectively, with 9 bases between them. The chain's CDR3 is CASSFDRSNQPQHF. CDR3 coding DNA: TGTGCCAGCAGCTTCGACCGCTCCAATCAGCCCCAGCATTTT.

This clonotype was seen many times. The chain employs TRBV5-1 and TRBJ2-3, with D possibly being TRBD2 (6 bases). From germline, CDR1 is SGHRS and CDR2 YFSETQ. The V gene lost 0 bases and the J gene lost 8 bases, with 13 bases spanning the gap. This CDR3 contains 14 residues. CDR3 nucleotide sequence: TGCGCCAGCAGCTTGGAAGGGACTCGGGGTACGCAGTATTTT. Its translation: CASSLEGTRGTQYF.

This clonotype was seen a handful of times. This sequence joins TRBV4-3 and TRBJ1-6; TRBD1 agrees at 8 bases. Germline V gene lookup returns CDR1 LGHNA and CDR2 YSLEER. J was trimmed by 10 bases and V by 1 base; bases with no gene match: 12. This CDR3 comprises 17 residues. The CDR3 is CASSQGLDRGLASPLHF. The CDR3 DNA is TGCGCCAGCAGCCAAGGATTAGACAGGGGCCTTGCATCACCCCTCCACTTT.

This clonotype was recorded at least ten times. V gene TRBV30 combines with J gene TRBJ1-2; no reliable D call. The CDR3 spans 13 residues. Germline loops: CDR1 GTSNPN, CDR2 SVGIG (reference sequence). Trimming removed 5 bases from V and 0 bases from J, with 10 bases in between. The CDR3 loop reads CAWGKNTNYGYTF. The CDR3 DNA is TGTGCCTGGGGGAAGAACACTAACTATGGCTACACCTTC.

This clonotype was seen more than once but under ten times. A much more abundant neighbour one base away suggests this may be a read error. This chain links TRBV6-1 with TRBJ1-2; 8 bases line up with TRBD1. J gave up 4 bases and V 4 bases, and 2 bases lay outside the gene matches. This CDR3 has 13 amino acids. Germline V gene data show CDR1 as MNHNS and CDR2 as SASEGT. The CDR3 sequence: CASSATGVYGYTF. CDR3 DNA sequence: TGTGCCAGCAGTGCGACAGGGGTCTATGGCTACACCTTC.

This clonotype was seen ten or more times. The chain uses TRBV28 and TRBJ1-5; 10 positions agree with TRBD1. CDR3 length: 15 residues. Looked up from germline, CDR1 is MDHEN and CDR2 is SYDVKM. J gave up 2 bases and V 2 bases, and 0 bases lay outside the gene matches. This CDR3 is CASSLGTGGNQPQHF. The DNA for the CDR3 is TGTGCCAGCAGTTTAGGGACAGGGGGCAATCAGCCCCAGCATTTT.

This clonotype was recorded a few times. V usage is TRBV6-6 and J usage is TRBJ1-2, with D hard to call. Germline V CDR1 and CDR2: MNHNY, SVGAGI (reference sequence). Trimming removed 0 bases from V and 1 base from J, with 9 bases in between. This CDR3 spans 15 amino acids. The CDR3 DNA reads TGTGCCAGCAGTTACTCGAGGGCGGATAACTATGGCTACACCTTC. Amino acid sequence: CASSYSRADNYGYTF.

This clonotype was recorded many times. The chain is built from TRBV7-9 and TRBJ2-3; 7 bases are shared with TRBD1. This CDR3 has 14 amino acids. The J segment lost 4 bases and the V segment lost 5 bases, leaving 6 bases of the junction unmatched. CDR1 SEHNR and CDR2 FQNEAQ come from the germline V gene (reference sequence). CDR3 sequence (DNA): TGTGCCAGCAGCACGGTTCAGGGGGCAGATACGCAGTATTTT. It yields the protein CASSTVQGADTQYF.

This chain joins TRBV15 and TRBJ2-5, with a tentative D call TRBD2 (6 bases). V was trimmed by 1 base and J by 5 bases, leaving 14 bases between them. The CDR3 consists of 15 residues. Germline values: CDR1 LNHNV, CDR2 YYDKDF (reference sequence). The CDR3 spells CATSRVGGMGETQYF. CDR3 sequence (DNA): TGTGCCACCAGCAGAGTCGGCGGGATGGGCGAGACCCAGTACTTC.